This paragraph reports one T cell receptor (beta chain). What it binds is unknown. The sample comes from a study of cytomegalovirus exposure and HLA in healthy donors. Study-wide context: The same platform was used for the 120 validation repertoires and the 500 to 700 first-cohort repertoires, a later analysis reported.

CDR1 and CDR2 from the germline V gene are SGHVS and FQNEAQ. This CDR3 is built from 20 residues. Between the trimmed V and J ends, which lost 4 bases and 7 bases, there was a span of 32 bases. Study-level results: According to a subsequent analysis, TCR clusters identified in the first cohort showed a tendency to co-occur across the roughly 130 validation repertoires. Most TCR sequences proved rare, with some public TCRs found in many donors.

TCRdb's table, derived via immunoSEQ multiplex PCR, lists solely in-frame clones and lacks some. The sample carries over 45,000 clones, 90% to 95% recorded once. The genes are TRBV7-8 and TRBJ1-5; D is possibly TRBD1 (6 bases). The receptor's source is a man aged 18 to 29 in good health and CMV-seronegative. Input material: PBMCs. The DNA for the CDR3 is TGTGCCAGCAGCTCCAAAACAAAGGGGCCAGGGGTGGATTCAGGGCAGCCCCAGCATTTT. Its translation: CASSSKTKGPGVDSGQPQHF. Together with reference TRBV7-8 and TRBJ1-5, the CDR3 gives the full variable domain: GAGVSQSPRYKVAKRGQDVALRCDPISGHVSLFWYQQALGQGPEFLTYFQNEAQLDKSGLPSDRFFAERPEGSVSTLKIQRTQQEDSAVYLCASSSKTKGPGVDSGQPQHFGDGTRLSIL.